This is a list of T cell receptor beta chains from one sample in a study of blood T cell repertoires in COVID-19. The assay was immunoSEQ multiplex PCR, and TCRdb's table has in-frame clones only and misses some. This table has a few hundred thousand clones, just under 90% appearing once. The specimen was peripheral blood. These receptors were taken from a woman aged 40 to 50 with acute or convalescent COVID-19. CDR3s include the opening cysteine and the closing phenylalanine or tryptophan. Fields, in order: J gene, V gene, D gene, clone size, CDR3 DNA, CDR3 protein. The D gene is left open where the match is weak. Clone size, where shown, is once, few, many, or a class for clones that have expanded.

TRBJ2-2 | TRBV18 | . | once | TGTGCCAGCTCACCACCTGACAGGAACACCGGGGAGCTGTTTTTT | CASSPPDRNTGELFF
TRBJ2-5 | TRBV2 | . | . | TGTGCCAGCCCCGAGCACAGACAAGAGACCCAGTACTTC | CASPEHRQETQYF
TRBJ2-5 | TRBV7-9 | . | . | TGTGCCAGCAGCTTGGGCAAGGTGGAGACCCAGTACTTC | CASSLGKVETQYF
TRBJ1-5 | TRBV7-2 | . | once | TGTGCCAGCAGCCAAAAGGGGGGGGCCGGTCAGCCCCAGCATTTT | CASSQKGGAGQPQHF
TRBJ1-2 | TRBV5-6 | TRBD1 | . | TGTGCCAGCACCCCACAGGGGGCAAATGGCTACACCTTC | CASTPQGANGYTF
TRBJ1-5 | TRBV2 | TRBD1 | . | TGTGCCAGCCGGGACAGGGGCAATCAGCCCCAGCATTTT | CASRDRGNQPQHF
TRBJ2-5 | TRBV5-1 | TRBD1 | . | TGCGCCAGCAGCTTGGCCGAAGGACAGGGAATGAGCGAGACCCAGTACTTC | CASSLAEGQGMSETQYF
TRBJ1-2 | TRBV6-1 | . | . | TGTGCCAGCAGTGAGCGTAACTATGGCTACACCTTC | CASSERNYGYTF
TRBJ1-1 | TRBV9 | TRBD1 | . | TGTGCCAGCAGCGTAGGACAGGGGGCTGAAGCTTTCTTT | CASSVGQGAEAFF
TRBJ2-1 | TRBV2 | TRBD1 | . | TGTGCCAGCAGTCGGACAGGGTTAGTCGATGAGCAGTTCTTC | CASSRTGLVDEQFF
TRBJ1-4 | TRBV5-8 | TRBD1 | . | TGTGCCAGCAGCTTGTTCTACGGGACAGGGATTAATGAAAAACTGTTTTTT | CASSLFYGTGINEKLFF
TRBJ2-1 | TRBV5-1 | . | . | TGCGCCAGCACCCCTCAGGGAATACTACTTAATGAGCAGTTCTTC | CASTPQGILLNEQFF
TRBJ1-1 | TRBV5-1 | TRBD1 | . | TGCGCCAGCAGCCAGGTCAGGGGGTTCACTGAAGCTTTCTTT | CASSQVRGFTEAFF
TRBJ1-6 | TRBV7-9 | TRBD1 | . | TGTGCCAGCAGCCACAGGACAGGCGGCAATTCACCCCTCCACTTT | CASSHRTGGNSPLHF
TRBJ1-2 | TRBV24-1 | . | . | TGTGCCACCAGTGATTCTGTCTATGGCTACACCTTC | CATSDSVYGYTF
TRBJ2-2 | TRBV5-1 | TRBD1 | . | TGCGCCAGCAGCTGGAGGGGGACAGGGGGCATTAATTTTACCTCCCCCAGGTGGACCGGGGAGCTGTTTTTT | CASSWRGTGGINFTSPRWTGELFF
TRBJ1-1 | TRBV12-5 | TRBD1 | once | TGTGCTAGTGGTTATCGCCCTCCGGGACAGGGGAACACTGAAGCTTTCTTT | CASGYRPPGQGNTEAFF
TRBJ1-1 | TRBV27 | TRBD1 | few | TGTGCCAGCAGATTGGACAGGTTCGTTACTGAAGCTTTCTTT | CASRLDRFVTEAFF
TRBJ1-1 | TRBV6-5 | . | few | TGTGCCAGCAGTTGGGCAGAGAACACTGAAGCTTTCTTT | CASSWAENTEAFF
TRBJ2-2 | TRBV5-6 | . | once | TGTGCCAGCAGCACTCCGGGACTTAGGAACACCGGGGAGCTGTTTTTT | CASSTPGLRNTGELFF
TRBJ2-3 | TRBV2 | TRBD2 | . | TGTGCCCAGCCCCTGGGGGGGGGCACAGATACGCAGTATTTT | CAQPLGGGTDTQYF
TRBJ1-5 | TRBV4-1 | . | . | TGCGCCAGCAGCCCGTCGGGGAGAGAGCCCCAGCATTTT | CASSPSGREPQHF
TRBJ1-2 | TRBV6-1 | . | . | TGTGCCAGCAGTGAGGCCCGAGGGCCTGGCTACACCTTC | CASSEARGPGYTF
TRBJ1-5 | TRBV6-6 | . | . | TGTGCCAGCAGTTACTCGCGTCCCCCCCAGCATTTT | CASSYSRPPQHF
TRBJ1-2 | TRBV2 | TRBD1 | . | TGTGCCACCGGTCTGGACAGGGTAGCTGGCTACACCTTC | CATGLDRVAGYTF
TRBJ1-5 | TRBV19 | TRBD1 | . | TGTGCCAGTAGTGGACAGGGGAGGGGTAATCAGCCCCAGCATTTT | CASSGQGRGNQPQHF
TRBJ2-2 | TRBV19 | . | . | TGTGCCAGTACGACGGGGGTTAACACCGGGGAGCTGTTTTTT | CASTTGVNTGELFF
TRBJ1-1 | TRBV18 | TRBD1 | . | TGTGCCAGCTCCCTAGGACAGGGGGCAGGGAACACTGAAGCTTTCTTT | CASSLGQGAGNTEAFF
TRBJ2-3 | TRBV10-1 | . | once | TGCGCCAGCAGCCCCCGGGGGACTAGCACAGATACGCAGTATTTT | CASSPRGTSTDTQYF
TRBJ2-1 | TRBV9 | . | . | TGTGCCAGCAGCGTAGGCGGGGGCAACAACAATGAGCAGTTCTTC | CASSVGGGNNNEQFF
TRBJ2-2 | TRBV2 | . | . | TGTGCCAGCAGTGAAGTTTACCGTTGGCCCTACACCGGGGAGCTGTTTTTT | CASSEVYRWPYTGELFF
TRBJ2-1 | TRBV12-3/TRBV12-4 | . | . | TGTGCCAGCAGGACAGCAGCCGAGCAGTTCTTC | CASRTAAEQFF
TRBJ2-5 | TRBV3-1/TRBV3-2 | TRBD2 | . | TGTGCCAGCTGGGGGGGAGAGACCCAGTACTTC | CASWGGETQYF
TRBJ1-3 | TRBV6-6 | . | . | TGTGCCAGCAGCCCACAGGGAAGATCTGGAAACACCATATATTTT | CASSPQGRSGNTIYF
TRBJ1-1 | TRBV2 | . | . | TGTGCCAGCAGTGGGGCAGGTCGCCCGAACACTGAAGCTTTCTTT | CASSGAGRPNTEAFF
TRBJ1-3 | TRBV3-1/TRBV3-2 | . | . | TGTGCCAGCAGCTCCCCCCGGGATGGAAACACCATATATTTT | CASSSPRDGNTIYF